A single sample gave rise to the 30 T cell receptor beta chains below, sequenced in a study of shared clonotypes between healthy human individuals (TCRdb year 2020). Libraries were constructed by the immunoSEQ multiplex PCR assay. Here the immuneACCESS table is served through TCRdb, limited to in-frame sequences with V and J called. Missing clones are a known gap in these copies; in checked studies unresolved V genes cover under half, and the rest lacks a known reason. The sample includes over 2 million clones, with about 94% observed a single time. The ten top clones hold 0.85% to 1.3% of the sample. CD8 naive samples were obtained by positive selection for CCR7 among CD45RO-negative cells, yielding a CD45RA+CCR7+ population from which TemRA cells were excluded. Source material: naive CD8+ T cells sorted from blood. The cell subset or site label here, explained by the study, means: CD45RA+CCR7+. Every receptor here comes from a man between 18 and 29 years old in good health.

This chain connects TRBV6-5 to TRBJ2-1; D might be TRBD2 (6 bases). Per the germline V gene, CDR1 is MNHEY and CDR2 is SVGAGI. Trimming cost V 6 bases and J 5 bases, with 17 bases left between them. The CDR3 has 15 residues. The CDR3 protein is CASSEPGLLHNEQFF. The CDR3 region has the DNA TGTGCCAGCAGCGAACCGGGACTTCTACACAATGAGCAGTTCTTC.

The chain links TRBV14 to TRBJ1-6; unclear D gene. Germline CDR1 reads SGHDN; CDR2 reads FVKESK. The ends were cut back, 0 bases at V and 8 bases at J, with 11 bases in the middle. The CDR3 length is 15 residues. The CDR3 loop is CASSQDGGWYSPLHF. The CDR3, as DNA: TGTGCCAGCAGCCAAGACGGAGGGTGGTATTCACCCCTCCACTTT.

This clone was detected a few times. This CDR3 is also generated by other DNA sequences in the sample. The chain joins TRBV5-1 to TRBJ2-7; D call uncertain. Trimming pared 0 bases from V and 1 base from J, leaving 5 bases between. CDR1 is SGHRS and CDR2 is YFSETQ in the germline V gene. The CDR3 sequence is 13 residues long. The CDR3 nucleotides read TGCGCCAGCAGCTTGGGGCAGTCCTACGAGCAGTACTTC. This codes for CASSLGQSYEQYF.

V is TRBV7-6 and J is TRBJ1-6, with D possibly TRBD1 on 6 matching bases. V gave up 5 bases and J gave up 9 bases, with 14 bases separating them. This CDR3 is 14 amino acids long. The germline CDR1 and CDR2 sequences are SGHVS and FNYEAQ. CDR3 in amino acids: CASSRATGTSPLHF. The CDR3, as DNA: TGTGCCAGCAGCCGGGCTACAGGGACTTCACCCCTCCACTTT. Looking up the rest from reference TRBV7-6 and TRBJ1-6 gives the full variable domain: GAGVSQSPRYKVTKRGQDVALRCDPISGHVSLYWYRQALGQGPEFLTYFNYEAQQDKSGLPNDRFSAERPEGSISTLTIQRTEQRDSAMYRCASSRATGTSPLHFGNGTRLTVT.

To note about this clone: A read error may account for a junction end that differs from germline. Different DNA sequences within this sample yield the same CDR3. The chain employs TRBV9 and TRBJ2-7; 7 bases match TRBD1. Germline CDR1 and CDR2: SGDLS and YYNGEE. There are 15 residues in the CDR3. The DNA for the CDR3 is TGTGCCAGCAGTGTAGAACAGGGGTTAGGGTACGAGCAGTACTTC. This translates into CASSVEQGLGYEQYF. Drawing the rest from reference TRBV9 and TRBJ2-7, the complete variable domain is DSGVTQTPKHLITATGQRVTLRCSPRSGDLSVYWYQQSLDQGLQFLIQYYNGEERAKGNILERFSAQQFPDLHSELNLSSLELGDSALYFCASSVEQGLGYEQYFGPGTRLTVT.

The sample holds one count of this clone. The chain carries TRBV28 and TRBJ2-7; TRBD2 aligns across 11 bases. CDR1 MDHEN and CDR2 SYDVKM come from the germline V gene. This CDR3 is built from 19 residues. Trimming removed 4 bases from V and 0 bases from J; junction bases left unmatched: 14. CDR3 nucleotides: TGTGCCAGCAGTTCACCCGGGACTAGCGGACCTTTAAGCTCCTACGAGCAGTACTTC. Translating it yields CASSSPGTSGPLSSYEQYF.

V and J are TRBV15 and TRBJ2-4; maybe TRBD2 (6 bases). V lost 0 bases, J lost 8 bases, and 17 bases lay in between. In germline, CDR1 is LNHNV, CDR2 YYDKDF (reference sequence). This CDR3 has 16 residues. CDR3 amino acids: CATSRDLSGLSHIQYF. In nucleotides, the CDR3 is TGTGCCACCAGCAGAGATCTGTCGGGACTTAGTCACATTCAGTACTTC.

The chain couples TRBV7-8 to TRBJ2-5; D remains ambiguous. Between the trimmed V and J ends, which lost 3 bases and 0 bases, there was a span of 8 bases. CDR1 and CDR2 (germline): SGHVS, FQNEAQ. The CDR3 extends over 14 amino acids. The CDR3 reads CASSFYSDQETQYF. DNA of the CDR3: TGTGCCAGCAGCTTCTATTCAGACCAAGAGACCCAGTACTTC. Using reference TRBV7-8 and TRBJ2-5 for the parts outside the CDR3, the full variable domain is GAGVSQSPRYKVAKRGQDVALRCDPISGHVSLFWYQQALGQGPEFLTYFQNEAQLDKSGLPSDRFFAERPEGSVSTLKIQRTQQEDSAVYLCASSFYSDQETQYFGPGTRLLVL.

The chain employs TRBV4-3 and TRBJ1-2, with 7 nucleotides matching TRBD1. Trimming at V came to 0 bases and at J to 1 base, leaving 2 bases not matched to a gene. CDR3 size: 15 residues. The germline V gene has CDR1 LGHNA and CDR2 YSLEER. CDR3 in amino acids: CASSQEQGINYGYTF. CDR3 coding DNA: TGCGCCAGCAGCCAAGAACAGGGGATTAACTATGGCTACACCTTC.

The rearrangement links TRBV4-1 to TRBJ2-2; TRBD2 matches at 15 bases. CDR3 length: 18 amino acids. With 3 bases clipped from V and 7 bases from J, the junction kept 9 bases outside the gene matches. Germline CDR1 is MGHRA and CDR2 is YSYEKL. CDR3 bases: TGCGCCAGCAGCCACCAACCGGGACTAGCGGGGGGAGGCGGGGAGCTGTTTTTT. Amino acids: CASSHQPGLAGGGGELFF.

V and J are TRBV27 and TRBJ2-5, with 9 bases matching TRBD2. After removal of 0 bases from V and 4 bases from J, the junction contained 6 bases not matched to a gene. CDR3 length: 16 amino acids. CDR1 is MNHEY, CDR2 SMNVEV, per germline (reference sequence). This CDR3 reads CASSLSGGGAGETQYF. Here the CDR3 DNA reads TGTGCCAGCAGTTTATCGGGCGGGGGGGCCGGAGAGACCCAGTACTTC.

The chain employs TRBV19 and TRBJ2-4, with 9 bases that match TRBD1. The CDR3 covers 20 residues. After removal of 5 bases from V and 5 bases from J, the junction contained 22 bases not matched to a gene. Germline loops: CDR1 LNHDA, CDR2 SQIVND (reference sequence). CDR3: CASSFRGDREIGFTENIQYF. The CDR3 DNA reads TGTGCCAGTAGTTTCAGGGGGGACAGGGAAATTGGTTTTACCGAAAACATTCAGTACTTC.

The V call is TRBV2, the J call TRBJ2-6; tentative D call: TRBD2 (6 bases). Between the trimmed V and J ends, which lost 3 bases and 2 bases, there was a span of 11 bases. Germline values: CDR1 SNHLY, CDR2 FYNNEI. The CDR3 consists of 16 residues. The CDR3 nucleotides are TGTGCCAGCAGTGATCTGGGGGAGGCTGGGGCCAACGTCCTGACTTTC. Residues: CASSDLGEAGANVLTF. The whole variable domain, remainder taken from reference TRBV2 and TRBJ2-6, is EPEVTQTPSHQVTQMGQEVILRCVPISNHLYFYWYRQILGQKVEFLVSFYNNEISEKSEIFDDQFSVERPDGSNFTLKIRSTKLEDSAMYFCASSDLGEAGANVLTFGAGSRLTVL.

The chain links TRBV11-3 to TRBJ1-5; D is unclear. CDR3 length: 15 residues. V lost 3 bases to trimming and J lost 5 bases, with 14 bases between them. Looked up from germline, CDR1 is SGHNT and CDR2 is YENEEA. CDR3 bases: TGTGCCAGCAGCTTCCCAGCGTTCGGAGATCAGCCCCAGCATTTT. It codes for CASSFPAFGDQPQHF.

In DNA, the CDR3 is TGTGCCACCAGCGTGGTAGACCAAGAGACCCAGTACTTC. Amino acids: CATSVVDQETQYF. This sequence joins TRBV15 and TRBJ2-5; D is unclear. Trimming stripped 5 bases from V and 0 bases from J, with 7 bases between. Germline V gene sequence: CDR1 LNHNV, CDR2 YYDKDF (reference sequence). The CDR3 loop spans 13 amino acids.

About this clone: The germline gene is not matched at one end of the junction; a read error may be the cause. The V and J genes are TRBV7-7 and TRBJ2-7, with a weak D call TRBD2 (6 bases). Germline V gene sequence: CDR1 SSHAT, CDR2 FNYEAQ (reference sequence). This CDR3 is built from 13 residues. The DNA of the CDR3 is TGTGCTAGCAGCGCGGGACCGGGCTACGAGCAGTACTTC. This translates into CASSAGPGYEQYF.

The chain employs TRBV30 and TRBJ1-2, with D hard to call. Germline V gives CDR1 GTSNPN, CDR2 SVGIG (reference sequence). The CDR3 has 11 amino acids. The ends were cut back, 4 bases at V and 8 bases at J, with 11 bases in the middle. The CDR3 DNA follows: TGTGCCTGGAATGAGGGCTTGGGCTACACCTTC. Protein sequence: CAWNEGLGYTF.

V and J are TRBV5-4 and TRBJ1-6; 10 bases align to TRBD1. From germline, CDR1 is SGHNT and CDR2 YYREEE (reference sequence). The trim removed 0 bases at V and 11 bases at J, leaving 5 bases unmatched. This CDR3 contains 15 residues. CDR3 residues: CASSLEGQGLPPLHF. The CDR3 region has the DNA TGTGCCAGCAGCTTGGAGGGACAGGGGCTACCACCCCTCCACTTT.

The rearrangement uses TRBV7-9 and TRBJ2-7; no clear D. Looked up from germline, CDR1 is SEHNR and CDR2 is FQNEAQ (reference sequence). CDR3 length equals 13 residues. The V gene lost 5 bases and the J gene lost 3 bases, with 11 bases spanning the gap. The CDR3 nucleotides read TGTGCCAGCAGCCTCGGGCTACACTACGAGCAGTACTTC. This gives the protein CASSLGLHYEQYF.

The chain has TRBV7-9 and TRBJ2-3, with D unresolved. This CDR3 region has 12 residues. Germline lookup yields CDR1 SEHNR and CDR2 FQNEAQ (reference sequence). Between the trimmed V and J ends, which lost 5 bases and 2 bases, there was a span of 5 bases. The CDR3 spells CASSDHTDTQYF. The CDR3 nucleotides read TGTGCCAGCAGCGACCACACAGATACGCAGTATTTT.

The chain couples TRBV19 to TRBJ1-2; tentatively, D is TRBD1 (5 bases). This CDR3 region has 16 residues. V was clipped by 7 bases and J by 1 base, with 19 bases between them. Germline lookup yields CDR1 LNHDA and CDR2 SQIVND (reference sequence). The CDR3 sequence: CASTNLPGTGNYGYTF. In DNA form, the CDR3 reads TGTGCCAGTACCAACCTCCCCGGGACCGGTAACTATGGCTACACCTTC.

The chain employs TRBV2 and TRBJ2-5, with D perhaps TRBD1 (6 bases). Trimming stripped 5 bases from V and 5 bases from J, with 12 bases between. Germline V CDR1 and CDR2: SNHLY, FYNNEI. CDR3 length: 13 amino acids. The CDR3 loop reads CASSPTGGETQYF. The CDR3 DNA follows: TGTGCCAGCAGTCCGACAGGAGGTGAGACCCAGTACTTC.

CDR3 in amino acids: CASSQVGGVKIYEQYF. The CDR3 region has the DNA TGCGCCAGCAGCCAGGTCGGCGGGGTAAAAATCTACGAGCAGTACTTC. The V and J genes are TRBV4-1 and TRBJ2-7, with D possibly TRBD2 on 6 matching bases. The CDR3 runs to 16 residues. CDR1 and CDR2 (germline): MGHRA, YSYEKL. Trimming pared 3 bases from V and 3 bases from J, leaving 18 bases between.

This clone was found once. CDR3 sequence reads: CASSELGVQSYGYTF. DNA for the CDR3: TGTGCCAGCAGTGAATTAGGAGTACAGTCCTATGGCTACACCTTC. J is TRBJ1-2 and V is TRBV25-1; D call uncertain. Germline V gene lookup returns CDR1 MGHDK and CDR2 SYGVNS. The CDR3 has 15 amino acids. Trimming shortened V by 1 base and J by 4 bases, and 13 bases separated the two germline ends.

The rearrangement joins TRBV15 to TRBJ2-7, with TRBD1 identical over 8 bases. Germline CDR1 reads LNHNV; CDR2 reads YYDKDF (reference sequence). The CDR3 has 15 residues. V lost 2 bases and J lost 5; bases outside the gene matches: 8. CDR3 coding DNA: TGTGCCACCAGCAGACGGACAGGGACTCCTAACGAGCAGTACTTC. This gives the protein CATSRRTGTPNEQYF.

In the case of this clone: Other DNA sequences in the same sample also yield this CDR3. This sequence joins TRBV5-5 and TRBJ2-7; D unresolved. The CDR3 has 12 amino acids. V lost 4 bases to trimming and J lost 0 bases, with 5 bases between them. The germline V gene encodes CDR1 SGHKS and CDR2 YYEKEE (reference sequence). CDR3 bases: TGTGCCAGCAGCGGCCTCTCCTACGAGCAGTACTTC. Protein product: CASSGLSYEQYF.

About this clone itself: This specimen includes other DNA sequences encoding the same CDR3. The chain links TRBV4-1 to TRBJ1-3; 7 bases map to TRBD1. Per germline, CDR1 MGHRA and CDR2 YSYEKL. V lost 1 base and J lost 1; bases outside the gene matches: 7. This CDR3 is built from 17 residues. The CDR3 spells CASSQGRGRGSGNTIYF. In DNA, the CDR3 is TGCGCCAGCAGCCAAGGGCGGGGCAGGGGGTCTGGAAACACCATATATTTT.

J is TRBJ1-1 and V is TRBV5-6, with D perhaps TRBD1 (5 bases). Germline CDR1 is SGHDT and CDR2 is YYEEEE. The CDR3 has 14 residues. V shed 4 bases and J shed 3 bases, with 13 bases lying between them. The chain's CDR3 is CASSPPGGYTEAFF. The CDR3 nucleotides are TGTGCCAGCAGCCCGCCGGGGGGGTACACTGAAGCTTTCTTT.

The genes are TRBV11-2 and TRBJ2-3, with TRBD1 as a possible D gene (5 bases). Deletions cut 10 bases from V and 2 bases from J, with 16 bases between. From germline, CDR1 is SGHAT and CDR2 FQNNGV. The CDR3 contains 14 residues. This CDR3 is CATLPGAVTDTQYF. The DNA of the CDR3 is TGTGCCACTCTCCCTGGGGCCGTCACAGATACGCAGTATTTT.

This rearrangement joins TRBV4-1 to TRBJ2-7, with 10 positions matching TRBD2. Germline V CDR1 and CDR2: MGHRA, YSYEKL. J lost 4 bases, V lost 0 bases, and 6 bases had no gene match. The CDR3 totals 16 residues. CDR3 in DNA: TGCGCCAGCAGCCAAGAGACCGGGACTAGCGTTTACGAGCAGTACTTC. Protein: CASSQETGTSVYEQYF.